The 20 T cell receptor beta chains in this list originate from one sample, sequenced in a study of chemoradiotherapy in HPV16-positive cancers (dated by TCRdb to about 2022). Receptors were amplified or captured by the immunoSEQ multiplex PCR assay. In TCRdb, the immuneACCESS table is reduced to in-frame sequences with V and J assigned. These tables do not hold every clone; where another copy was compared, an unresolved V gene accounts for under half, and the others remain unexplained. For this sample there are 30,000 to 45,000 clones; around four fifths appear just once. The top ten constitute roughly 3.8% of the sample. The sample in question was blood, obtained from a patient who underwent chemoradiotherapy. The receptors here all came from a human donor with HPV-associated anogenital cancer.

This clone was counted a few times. Here the CDR3 DNA reads TGTGCCAGCTCACCCAGTCTAGGATCCGAGACAGGGGGCTTTTATGTGGGCACTGAAGCTTTCTTT. The encoded protein is CASSPSLGSETGGFYVGTEAFF. The genes are TRBV18 and TRBJ1-1; 10 positions agree with TRBD1. The V gene's germline CDR1 is KGHSH and CDR2 LQKENI. CDR3 length: 22 amino acids. The V segment lost 3 bases and the J segment 4 bases; nucleotides outside the gene matches: 26.

The CDR3 is CASSLRDRGGYGYTF. The DNA of the CDR3 is TGTGCCAGCAGCTTGAGGGACAGGGGGGGCTATGGCTACACCTTC. The chain recombines TRBV5-4 with TRBJ1-2; 11 bases line up with TRBD1. Trimming cost V 1 base and J 4 bases; bases outside gene matches: 3. Germline lookup yields CDR1 SGHNT and CDR2 YYREEE (reference sequence). CDR3 length: 15 residues.

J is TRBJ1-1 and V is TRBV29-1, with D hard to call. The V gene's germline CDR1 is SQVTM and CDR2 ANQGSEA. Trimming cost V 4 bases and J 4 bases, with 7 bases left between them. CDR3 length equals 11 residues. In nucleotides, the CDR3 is TGCAGCGTTGTCGCCGGCACTGAAGCTTTCTTT. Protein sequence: CSVVAGTEAFF.

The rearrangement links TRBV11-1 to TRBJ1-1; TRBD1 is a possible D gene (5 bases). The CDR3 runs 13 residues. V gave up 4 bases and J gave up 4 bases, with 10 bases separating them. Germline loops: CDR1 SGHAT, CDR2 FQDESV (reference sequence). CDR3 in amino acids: CASSSQGTTEAFF. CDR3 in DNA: TGTGCCAGCAGCTCGCAGGGAACCACTGAAGCTTTCTTT.

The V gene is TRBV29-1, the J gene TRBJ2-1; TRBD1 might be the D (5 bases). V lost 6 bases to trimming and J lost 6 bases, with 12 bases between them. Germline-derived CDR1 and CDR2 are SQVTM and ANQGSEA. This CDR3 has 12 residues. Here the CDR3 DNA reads TGCAGCGTCAAGGGGCGAAGCAATGAGCAGTTCTTC. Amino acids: CSVKGRSNEQFF.

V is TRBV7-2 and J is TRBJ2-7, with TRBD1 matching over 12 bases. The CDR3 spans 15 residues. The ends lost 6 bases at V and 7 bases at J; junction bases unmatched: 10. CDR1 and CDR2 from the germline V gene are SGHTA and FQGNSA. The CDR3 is CASSAGTGGDYEQYF. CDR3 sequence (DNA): TGTGCCAGCAGTGCCGGGACAGGGGGCGATTATGAGCAGTACTTC.

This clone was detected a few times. CDR3: CASSLHRDRGTQYF. The CDR3 nucleotides read TGTGCCAGCAGCCTGCATAGGGACAGGGGGACCCAGTACTTC. This chain connects TRBV25-1 to TRBJ2-5, with 10 bases identical to TRBD1. V was pared by 6 bases and J by 7 bases, with 8 bases of the junction left unmatched. The CDR3 contains 14 residues. The germline gives CDR1 MGHDK, CDR2 SYGVNS.

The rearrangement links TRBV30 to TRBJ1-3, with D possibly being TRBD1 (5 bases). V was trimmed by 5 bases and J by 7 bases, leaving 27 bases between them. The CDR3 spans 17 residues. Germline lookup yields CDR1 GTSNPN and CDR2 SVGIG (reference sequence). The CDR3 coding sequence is TGTGCCTGGGGCAACCGGTGGGGCTCGCTCCGGGGGAACACCATATATTTT. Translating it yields CAWGNRWGSLRGNTIYF.

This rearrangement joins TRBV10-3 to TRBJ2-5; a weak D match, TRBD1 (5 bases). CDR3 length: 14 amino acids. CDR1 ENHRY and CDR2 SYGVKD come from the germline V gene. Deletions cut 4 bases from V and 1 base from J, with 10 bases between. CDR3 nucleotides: TGTGCCATCAGTGCGGCACAGGCCCAAGAGACCCAGTACTTC. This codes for CAISAAQAQETQYF.

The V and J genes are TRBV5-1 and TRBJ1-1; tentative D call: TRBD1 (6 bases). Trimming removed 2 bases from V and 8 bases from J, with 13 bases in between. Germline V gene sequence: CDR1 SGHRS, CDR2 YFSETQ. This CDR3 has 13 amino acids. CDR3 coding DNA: TGCGCCAGCAGCTTTTCAGGGGCGGACGAAGCTTTCTTT. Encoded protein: CASSFSGADEAFF.

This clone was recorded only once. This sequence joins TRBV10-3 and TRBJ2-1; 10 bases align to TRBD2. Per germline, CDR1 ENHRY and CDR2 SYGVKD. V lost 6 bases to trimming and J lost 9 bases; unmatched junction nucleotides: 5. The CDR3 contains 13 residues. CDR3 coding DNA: TGTGCCATCAGGCCTAGCGGGAGAGGTGAGCAGTTCTTC. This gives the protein CAIRPSGRGEQFF.

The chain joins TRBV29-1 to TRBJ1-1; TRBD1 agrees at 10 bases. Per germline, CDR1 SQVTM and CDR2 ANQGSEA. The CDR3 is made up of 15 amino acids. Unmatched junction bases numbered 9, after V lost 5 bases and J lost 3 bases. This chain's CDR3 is CSVPRDRGIDTEAFF. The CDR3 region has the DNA TGCAGCGTTCCCAGGGACAGGGGTATAGACACTGAAGCTTTCTTT.

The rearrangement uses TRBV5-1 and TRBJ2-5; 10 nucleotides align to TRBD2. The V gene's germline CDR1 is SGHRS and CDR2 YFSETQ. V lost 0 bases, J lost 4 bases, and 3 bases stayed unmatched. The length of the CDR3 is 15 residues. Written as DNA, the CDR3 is TGCGCCAGCAGCTTGGCCCCTAGCGGGGGAGAGACCCAGTACTTC. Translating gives CASSLAPSGGETQYF.

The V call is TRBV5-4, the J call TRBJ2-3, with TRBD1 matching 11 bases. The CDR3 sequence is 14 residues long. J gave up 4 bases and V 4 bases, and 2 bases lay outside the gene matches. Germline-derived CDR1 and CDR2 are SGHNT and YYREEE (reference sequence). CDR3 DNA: TGTGCCAGCAGCCCGGGACAGGGGGCAGATACGCAGTATTTT. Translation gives CASSPGQGADTQYF.

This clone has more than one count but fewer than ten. The chain's CDR3 is CASSIQPHSGANVLTF. The CDR3 region has the DNA TGCGCCAGCAGCATACAACCCCACTCTGGGGCCAACGTCCTGACTTTC. This chain connects TRBV23-1 to TRBJ2-6; no firm D call. TRBV23-1 is an ORF for which the function is uncertain. With 6 bases removed from V and 0 bases from J, the gap between germline ends came to 12 bases. CDR3 size: 16 residues.

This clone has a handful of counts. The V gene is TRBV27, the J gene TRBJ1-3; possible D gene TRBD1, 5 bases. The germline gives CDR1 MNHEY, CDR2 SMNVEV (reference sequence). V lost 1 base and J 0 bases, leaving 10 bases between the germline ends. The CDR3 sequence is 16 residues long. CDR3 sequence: CASSLLAGISGNTIYF. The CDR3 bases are TGTGCCAGCAGTTTATTGGCAGGGATCTCTGGAAACACCATATATTTT.

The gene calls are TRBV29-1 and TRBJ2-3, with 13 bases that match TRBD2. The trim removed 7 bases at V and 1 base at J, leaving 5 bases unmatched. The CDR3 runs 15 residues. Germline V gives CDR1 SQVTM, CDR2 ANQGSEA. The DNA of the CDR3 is TGCAGCGCGCGGACTAGCGGGGGACGCACAGATACGCAGTATTTT. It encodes CSARTSGGRTDTQYF.

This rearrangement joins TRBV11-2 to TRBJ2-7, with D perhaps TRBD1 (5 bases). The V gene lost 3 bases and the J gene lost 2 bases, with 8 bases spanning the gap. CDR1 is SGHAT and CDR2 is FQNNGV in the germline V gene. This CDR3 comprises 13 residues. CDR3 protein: CASSFDSTYEQYF. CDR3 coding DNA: TGTGCCAGCAGCTTTGACAGTACCTACGAGCAGTACTTC.

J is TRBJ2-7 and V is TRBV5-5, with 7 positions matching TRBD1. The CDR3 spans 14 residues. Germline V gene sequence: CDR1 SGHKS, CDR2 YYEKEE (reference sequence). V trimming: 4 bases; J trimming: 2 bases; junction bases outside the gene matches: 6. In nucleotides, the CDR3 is TGTGCCAGCAGCCCTGAGGGGGCAGCCTACGAGCAGTACTTC. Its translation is CASSPEGAAYEQYF.

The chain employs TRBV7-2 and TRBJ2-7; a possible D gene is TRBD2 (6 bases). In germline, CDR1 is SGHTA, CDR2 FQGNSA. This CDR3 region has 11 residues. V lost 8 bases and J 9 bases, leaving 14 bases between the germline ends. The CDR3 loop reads CASLFWRAQYF. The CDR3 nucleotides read TGTGCCAGCCTTTTTTGGAGGGCGCAGTACTTC.